The 8 T cell receptor beta chains in this list originate from one sample, sequenced in a study of T and B cells in COVID-19 patients. From blood, roughly 240-550 ng of genomic DNA served as TRB template. BIOMED2 TRB-A/B primer pools were used in multiplex TRB PCR. TCRdb analysed the multiplex PCR reads with MiXCR anew, one entry per CDR3 protein. In the table there are a few thousand distinct CDR3 sequences, 26% of which are singletons. Sequencing input: blood. Receptor source: a human donor with active COVID-19.

This clonotype is classed as medium-sized. The chain is built from TRBV6-2 or TRBV6-3 and TRBJ2-3; TRBD1 matches 8 bases. The CDR3 totals 15 residues. Germline V CDR1 and CDR2: MNHEY, SVGEGT. V trimming: 5 bases; J trimming: 0 bases; junction bases outside the gene matches: 4. CDR3 nucleotides: TGTGCCAGCAGTGACAGGGGAGCTAGCACAGATACGCAGTATTTT. It specifies CASSDRGASTDTQYF.

V and J are TRBV6-6 and TRBJ1-5; maybe TRBD1 (5 bases). Germline CDR1 reads MNHNY; CDR2 reads SVGAGI (reference sequence). The length of the CDR3 is 14 residues. V was clipped by 6 bases and J by 4 bases, with 13 bases between them. The CDR3 nucleotides read TGTGCCAGCAGGGGAGGGGCGGGGAATCAGCCCCAGCATTTT. Translated, it gives CASRGGAGNQPQHF.

This chain connects TRBV6-1 to TRBJ2-2, with TRBD2 matching 14 bases. The CDR3 runs 16 residues. Per the germline V gene, CDR1 is MNHNS and CDR2 is SASEGT. The ends lost 5 bases at V and 5 bases at J; junction bases unmatched: 4. In nucleotides, the CDR3 is TGTGCCAGCAGTTACGGGACTAGCGGGAGAACCGGGGAGCTGTTTTTT. Its translation: CASSYGTSGRTGELFF.

The chain couples TRBV19 to TRBJ1-1, with D unresolved. This CDR3 spans 13 amino acids. Trimming cost V 5 bases and J 3 bases, with 10 bases left between them. The germline gives CDR1 LNHDA, CDR2 SQIVND (reference sequence). CDR3 sequence (DNA): TGTGCCAGTAGTGACCGACGGGACACTGAAGCTTTCTTT. As protein: CASSDRRDTEAFF.

This clonotype was detected many times. The gene calls are TRBV15 and TRBJ1-5; weak D call: TRBD1 (5 bases). Germline CDR1 reads LNHNV; CDR2 reads YYDKDF (reference sequence). Trimming shortened V by 5 bases and J by 2 bases, and 10 bases separated the two germline ends. The CDR3 is 14 amino acids. The CDR3, as DNA: TGTGCCACCAGCGGGACCGTGGGCAATCAGCCCCAGCATTTT. Translated: CATSGTVGNQPQHF.

This clonotype is termed medium-sized. The chain couples TRBV6-5 to TRBJ2-3, with 7 bases lining up with TRBD1. This CDR3 region has 14 residues. CDR1 and CDR2 from the germline V gene are MNHEY and SVGAGI. V shed 7 bases, J shed 0 bases, and the junction held 4 bases outside the gene matches. The CDR3 spells CASKDRVSTDTQYF. CDR3 in DNA: TGTGCCAGCAAAGACAGGGTGAGCACAGATACGCAGTATTTT.

A remark on this clonotype: A read error may explain this, as a much larger clone is one base away. The chain joins TRBV6-5 to TRBJ1-1; D unclear. This CDR3 region has 14 residues. CDR1 and CDR2 (germline): MNHEY, SVGAGI. V was clipped by 5 bases and J by 5 bases, with 15 bases between them. The DNA for the CDR3 is TGTGCCAGCAGTACCTGGGCCTTAGGGACTGAAGCTTTCTTT. Translated, it gives CASSTWALGTEAFF.

The count of this clonotype is one. No DNA is shown, since the ends of the CDR3 on it are uncertain; the CDR3 is the one TCRdb lists. CDR3 amino acids: CISVPVIPGQGAANYGYTF. V and J are TRBV7-5 and TRBJ1-2; no check of the table's D call, TRBD1, against the DNA was made. TRBV7-5 is designated a pseudogene. The CDR3 is 19 amino acids long, termini counted.